This T cell receptor beta chain was captured in a study of patients and donors after allogeneic stem cell transplantation. The CDR3 totals 15 residues. With V trimmed by 3 bases and J by 3 bases, 11 bases remained unmatched. The germline gives CDR1 DFQATT, CDR2 SNEGSKA (reference sequence). This clonotype was detected only a few times. A single record per CDR3 protein comes from TCRdb applying MiXCR to the RT-PCR reads. The table has some 880,000 distinct CDR3 sequences, approximately 19% seen once; the top ten hold around 6%. This receptor was taken from a human donor who was either an allogeneic HSCT recipient or a stem cell or donor lymphocyte infusion donor (not recorded which). It is not recorded whose cells these are; they may come from a transplant donor. The material sequenced was blood, either unsorted or a sorted T cell fraction (not recorded which). V usage is TRBV20-1 and J usage is TRBJ2-7, with TRBD2 matching 7 bases. CDR3 sequence (DNA): TGCAGTGCTAGTCCCGAGCGGGGCCTTTTCTACGAGCAGTACTTC. Translation gives CSASPERGLFYEQYF.